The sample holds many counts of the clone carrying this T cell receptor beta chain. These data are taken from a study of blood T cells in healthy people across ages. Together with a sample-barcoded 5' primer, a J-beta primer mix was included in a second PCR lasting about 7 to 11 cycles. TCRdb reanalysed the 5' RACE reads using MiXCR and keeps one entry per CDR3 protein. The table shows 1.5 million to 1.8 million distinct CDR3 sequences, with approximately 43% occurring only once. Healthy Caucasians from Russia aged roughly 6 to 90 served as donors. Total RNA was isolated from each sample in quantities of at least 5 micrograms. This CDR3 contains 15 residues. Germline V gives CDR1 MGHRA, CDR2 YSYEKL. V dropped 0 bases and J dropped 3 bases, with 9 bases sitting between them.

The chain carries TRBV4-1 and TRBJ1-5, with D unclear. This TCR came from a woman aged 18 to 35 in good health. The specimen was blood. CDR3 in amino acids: CASSQDGHYNQPQHF. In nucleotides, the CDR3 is TGCGCCAGCAGCCAAGATGGTCACTACAATCAGCCCCAGCATTTT.